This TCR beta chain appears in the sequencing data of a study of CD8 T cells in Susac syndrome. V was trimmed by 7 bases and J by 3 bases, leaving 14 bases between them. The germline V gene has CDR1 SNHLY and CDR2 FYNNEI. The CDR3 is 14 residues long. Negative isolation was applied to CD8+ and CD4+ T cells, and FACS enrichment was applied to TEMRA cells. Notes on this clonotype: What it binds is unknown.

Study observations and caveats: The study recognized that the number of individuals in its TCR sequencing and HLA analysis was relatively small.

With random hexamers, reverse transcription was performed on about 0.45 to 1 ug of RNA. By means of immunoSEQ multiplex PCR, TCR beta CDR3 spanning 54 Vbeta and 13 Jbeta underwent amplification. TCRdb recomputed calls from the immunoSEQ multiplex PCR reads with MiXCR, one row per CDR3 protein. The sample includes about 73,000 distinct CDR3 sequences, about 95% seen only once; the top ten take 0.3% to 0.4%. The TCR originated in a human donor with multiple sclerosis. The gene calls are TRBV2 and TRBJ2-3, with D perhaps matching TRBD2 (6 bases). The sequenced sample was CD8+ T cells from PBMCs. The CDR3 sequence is CASMFGGETDTQYF. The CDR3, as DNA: TGTGCCAGCATGTTTGGCGGGGAAACAGATACGCAGTATTTT.